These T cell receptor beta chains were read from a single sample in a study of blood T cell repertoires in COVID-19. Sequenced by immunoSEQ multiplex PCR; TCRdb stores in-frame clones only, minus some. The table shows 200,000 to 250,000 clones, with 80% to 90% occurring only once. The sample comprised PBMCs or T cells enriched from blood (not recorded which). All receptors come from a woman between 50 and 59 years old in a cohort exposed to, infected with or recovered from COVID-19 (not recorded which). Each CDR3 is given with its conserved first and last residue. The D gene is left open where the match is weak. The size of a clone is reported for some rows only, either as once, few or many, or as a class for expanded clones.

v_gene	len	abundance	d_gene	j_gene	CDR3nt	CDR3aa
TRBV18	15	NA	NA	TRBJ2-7	TGTGCCAGCTCCAGACCGGGATCAGTACCCAGCGAGCAGTACTTC	CASSRPGSVPSEQYF
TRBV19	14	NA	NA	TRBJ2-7	TGTGCCAGTCGGAAAACCGGGAGCTCCTACGAGCAGTACTTC	CASRKTGSSYEQYF
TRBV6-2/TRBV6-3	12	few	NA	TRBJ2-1	TGTGCCAGCAGTTCCGCAGGGACAAAGCAGTTCTTC	CASSSAGTKQFF
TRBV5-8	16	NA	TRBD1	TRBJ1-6	TGTGCCAGCAGCTTCCACCCCGGGACAGGGGATTCACCCCTCCACTTT	CASSFHPGTGDSPLHF
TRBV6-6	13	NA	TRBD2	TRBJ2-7	TGTGCCAGTGGGACTAGCGGGGATTTCGAGCAGTACTTC	CASGTSGDFEQYF
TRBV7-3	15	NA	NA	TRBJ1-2	TGTGCCAGCAGCCCGGGACACCCTGGAGGCTATGGCTACACCTTC	CASSPGHPGGYGYTF
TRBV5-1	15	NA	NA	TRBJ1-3	TGCGCCAGCAGCCCTCTACAGGGATCGGGAAACACCATATATTTT	CASSPLQGSGNTIYF
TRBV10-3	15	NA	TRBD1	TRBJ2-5	TGTGCCACAAAGCGGGGACAGGGGTACCAAGAGACCCAGTACTTC	CATKRGQGYQETQYF
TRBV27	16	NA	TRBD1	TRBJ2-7	TGTGCCAGCAGCCATTATACCGGGACAGGGTCCTACGAGCAGTACTTC	CASSHYTGTGSYEQYF
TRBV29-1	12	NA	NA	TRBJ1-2	TGCAGCGTCGGGGACACCGGAAATGGCTACACCTTC	CSVGDTGNGYTF
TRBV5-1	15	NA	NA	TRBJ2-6	TGCGCCAGCAGCTTTTCGACTACTGGGGCCAACGTCCTGACTTTC	CASSFSTTGANVLTF
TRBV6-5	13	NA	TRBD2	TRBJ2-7	TGTGCCAGCAGCGGGGGGGTCCGCTACGAGCAGTACTTC	CASSGGVRYEQYF
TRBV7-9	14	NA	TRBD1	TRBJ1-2	TGTGCCAGCAGCTCGGCGACAGGGGGCTATGGCTACACCTTC	CASSSATGGYGYTF
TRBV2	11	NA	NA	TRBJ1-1	TGTGCCAGCATGAGGAGGGGCGAAGCTTTCTTT	CASMRRGEAFF
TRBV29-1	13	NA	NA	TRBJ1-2	TGCAGCGTTGCCCACAACCCTAGCTATGGCTACACCTTC	CSVAHNPSYGYTF
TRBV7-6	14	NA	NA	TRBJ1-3	TGTGCCAGCAGCTTATCCCTAGAGGGAAACACCATATATTTT	CASSLSLEGNTIYF
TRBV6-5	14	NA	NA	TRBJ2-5	TGTGCCAGCAGTTACTCGGGGGGAGCAGGGACCCAGTACTTC	CASSYSGGAGTQYF
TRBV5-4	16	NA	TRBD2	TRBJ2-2	TGTGCCAGCAGCCCCGGGACTAGCACGAACACCGGGGAGCTGTTTTTT	CASSPGTSTNTGELFF
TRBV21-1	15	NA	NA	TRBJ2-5	TGTGCCAGCAGCAAACAGACAGGGGGTCAGGAGACCCAGTACTTC	CASSKQTGGQETQYF
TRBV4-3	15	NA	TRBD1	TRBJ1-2	TGCGCCAGCAGCCAAGGAGACAGGGGGCTGCGCGGCTACACCTTC	CASSQGDRGLRGYTF
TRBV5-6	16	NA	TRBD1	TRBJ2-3	TGTGCCAGCAGCGAGCTGACAGGGCCCTTTGCAGATACGCAGTATTTT	CASSELTGPFADTQYF
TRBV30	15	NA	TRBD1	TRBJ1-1	TGTGCCTGGAGTCGGGACAGGGGGCAGAACACTGAAGCTTTCTTT	CAWSRDRGQNTEAFF
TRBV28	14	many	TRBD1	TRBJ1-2	TGTGCCAGCAGTTTTGGGGACAGCGGCTATGGCTACACCTTC	CASSFGDSGYGYTF
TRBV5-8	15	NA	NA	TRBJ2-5	TGTGCCAGCAGCTTGGCCTTTGGCTACCAAGAGACCCAGTACTTC	CASSLAFGYQETQYF
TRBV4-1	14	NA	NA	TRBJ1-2	TGCGCCAGCAGCCAAGAACAACAGAACTATGGCTACACCTTC	CASSQEQQNYGYTF
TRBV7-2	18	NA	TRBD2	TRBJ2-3	TGTGCCAGCAGCTTACCTGGAGCGGGGGGGACTAGCACAGATACGCAGTATTTT	CASSLPGAGGTSTDTQYF
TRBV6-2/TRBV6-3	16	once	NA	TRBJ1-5	TGTGCCAGCAGTTACTCGAGAGGGTTCGGCACTCAGCCCCAGCATTTT	CASSYSRGFGTQPQHF
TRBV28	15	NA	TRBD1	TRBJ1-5	TGTGCCAGCAGTTTAAGGACAGGGCGAAATCAGCCCCAGCATTTT	CASSLRTGRNQPQHF
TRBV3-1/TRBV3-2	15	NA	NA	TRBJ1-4	TGTGCCAGCAGCCAAGTCCGGGCAGGGTCTCTGAAACTGTTTTTT	CASSQVRAGSLKLFF
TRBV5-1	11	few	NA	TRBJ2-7	TGCGCCAGCAGCCGGTCCTACGAGCAGTACTTC	CASSRSYEQYF
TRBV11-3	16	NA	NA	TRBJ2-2	TGTGCCAGCAGCTTAGACCAGGGCGTACGAACCGGGGAGCTGTTTTTT	CASSLDQGVRTGELFF
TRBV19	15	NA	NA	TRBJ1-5	TGTGCCAGTAGGTATGACAGTTATAGCAATCAGCCCCAGCATTTT	CASRYDSYSNQPQHF
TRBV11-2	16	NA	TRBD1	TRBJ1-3	TGTGCCAGCAGCGCGGGACAGTCAAACTCTGGAAACACCATATATTTT	CASSAGQSNSGNTIYF
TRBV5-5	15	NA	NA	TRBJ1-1	TGTGCCAGCAGCTTGGGGCACAGAATGAACACTGAAGCTTTCTTT	CASSLGHRMNTEAFF
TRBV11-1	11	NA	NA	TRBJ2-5	TGTGCCAGCAGTACGGGAGAGACCCAGTACTTC	CASSTGETQYF
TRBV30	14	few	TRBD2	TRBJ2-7	TGTGCCTGGAGTGGGCCCGGGACTAGCGGGGAGCAGTACTTC	CAWSGPGTSGEQYF
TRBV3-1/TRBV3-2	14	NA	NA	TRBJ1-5	TGTGCCAGCAGCCAGGGGCAGGGCAGTCAGCCCCAGCATTTT	CASSQGQGSQPQHF
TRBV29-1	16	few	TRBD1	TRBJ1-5	TGCAGCGTCCGTCCTCCGGGGACAGGGTCCAATCAGCCCCAGCATTTT	CSVRPPGTGSNQPQHF
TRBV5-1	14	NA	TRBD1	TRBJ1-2	TGCGCCAGCAGTCGGGGGACAGCTGACTATGGCTACACCTTC	CASSRGTADYGYTF
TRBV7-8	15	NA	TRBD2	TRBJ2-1	TGTGCCAGCAGCTCGAGACTAGCGGGGTACAATGAGCAGTTCTTC	CASSSRLAGYNEQFF
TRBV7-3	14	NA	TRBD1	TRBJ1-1	TGTGCCAGCAGCCCAGGGACAGTTAACACTGAAGCTTTCTTT	CASSPGTVNTEAFF
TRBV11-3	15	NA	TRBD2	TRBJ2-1	TGTGCCAGCAGCTTAGAGGCGGGGGCCTACAATGAGCAGTTCTTC	CASSLEAGAYNEQFF
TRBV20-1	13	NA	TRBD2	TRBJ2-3	TGCAGTGCTAGTGGGAGGGACACAGATACGCAGTATTTT	CSASGRDTDTQYF
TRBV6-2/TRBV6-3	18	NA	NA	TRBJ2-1	TGTGCCAGCAGTGACAATAGCCCGGGACATCGGCCCTACAATGAGCAGTTCTTC	CASSDNSPGHRPYNEQFF
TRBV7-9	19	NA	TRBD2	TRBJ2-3	TGTGCCAGCAGCTTAGGCGTCGAGCGGGGGTTCGCAAGCACAGATACGCAGTATTTT	CASSLGVERGFASTDTQYF
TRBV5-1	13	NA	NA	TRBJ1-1	TGCGCCAGCAGCTTGCCGCAGGGGACTGAAGCTTTCTTT	CASSLPQGTEAFF
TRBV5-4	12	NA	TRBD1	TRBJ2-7	TGTGCCAGCAGCTTCGACAGGGACGAGCAGTACTTC	CASSFDRDEQYF
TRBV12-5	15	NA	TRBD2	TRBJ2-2	TGTGCTAGTGGTTTGAGGCTAGCGGACACCGGGGAGCTGTTTTTT	CASGLRLADTGELFF
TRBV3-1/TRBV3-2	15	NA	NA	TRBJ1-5	TGTGCCAGCAGCCCCAATGTGGGGGGAGGGCAGCCCCAGCATTTT	CASSPNVGGGQPQHF
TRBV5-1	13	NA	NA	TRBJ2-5	TGCGCCAGCAGCTTGACGGTCCAAGAGACCCAGTACTTC	CASSLTVQETQYF
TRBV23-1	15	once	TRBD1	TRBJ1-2	TGCGCCAGCAGTCAATACCAGGACAGGAACTATGGCTACACCTTC	CASSQYQDRNYGYTF
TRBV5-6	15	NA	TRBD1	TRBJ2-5	TGTGCCAGCAGCTTGGCCCAACGACTCAGGGGGCGTAAGTACTTC	CASSLAQRLRGRKYF
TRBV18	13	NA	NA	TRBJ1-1	TGTGCCAGCTCACCCCAGGGTAGGACTGAAGCTTTCTTT	CASSPQGRTEAFF
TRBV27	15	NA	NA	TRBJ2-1	TGTGCCAGCAGCCGCCCCGGGTTCTCCTACAATGAGCAGTTCTTC	CASSRPGFSYNEQFF
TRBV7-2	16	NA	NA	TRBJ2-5	TGTGCCAGCAGCTTAAGCTTCGGCAGGGGTCAAGAGACCCAGTACTTC	CASSLSFGRGQETQYF